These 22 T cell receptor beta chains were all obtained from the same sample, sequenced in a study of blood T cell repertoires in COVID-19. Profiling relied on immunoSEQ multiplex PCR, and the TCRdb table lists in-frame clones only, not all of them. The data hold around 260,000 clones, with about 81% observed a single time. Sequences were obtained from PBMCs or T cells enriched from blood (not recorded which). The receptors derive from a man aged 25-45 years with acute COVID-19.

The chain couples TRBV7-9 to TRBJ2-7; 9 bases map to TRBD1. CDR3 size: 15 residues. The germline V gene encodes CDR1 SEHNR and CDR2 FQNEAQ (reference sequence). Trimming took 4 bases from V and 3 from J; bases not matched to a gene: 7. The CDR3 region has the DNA TGTGCCAGCAGCTCGGGGACAGGGTTCAACTACGAGCAGTACGTC. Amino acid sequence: CASSSGTGFNYEQYV.

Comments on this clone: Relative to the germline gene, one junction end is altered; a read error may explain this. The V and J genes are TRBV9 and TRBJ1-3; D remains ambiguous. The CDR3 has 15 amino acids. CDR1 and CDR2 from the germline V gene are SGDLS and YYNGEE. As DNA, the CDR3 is TGTGCCAACAGCCCCGACTCGGGCTCTGGAAACACCATATATTTT. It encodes CANSPDSGSGNTIYF.

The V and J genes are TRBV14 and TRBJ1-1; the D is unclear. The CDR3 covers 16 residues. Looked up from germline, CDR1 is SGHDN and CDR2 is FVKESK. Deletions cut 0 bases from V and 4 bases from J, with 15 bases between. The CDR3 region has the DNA TGTGCCAGCAGCCAAGATTTTTTTGCCCTTAGCACTGAAGCTTTCTTT. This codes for CASSQDFFALSTEAFF.

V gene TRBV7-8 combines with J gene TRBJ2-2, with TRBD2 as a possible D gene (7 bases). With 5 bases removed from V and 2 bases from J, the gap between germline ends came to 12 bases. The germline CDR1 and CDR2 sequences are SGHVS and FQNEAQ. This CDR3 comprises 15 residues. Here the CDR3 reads CASSRGGLNTGELFF. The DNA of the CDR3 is TGTGCCAGCAGCAGGGGGGGACTCAACACCGGGGAGCTGTTTTTT.

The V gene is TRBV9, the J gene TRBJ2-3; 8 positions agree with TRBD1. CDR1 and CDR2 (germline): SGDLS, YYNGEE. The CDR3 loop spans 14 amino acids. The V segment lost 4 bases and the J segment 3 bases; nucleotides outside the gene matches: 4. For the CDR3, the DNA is TGTGCCAGCAGCCCTGGACAGGGAACAGATACGCAGTATTTT. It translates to CASSPGQGTDTQYF.

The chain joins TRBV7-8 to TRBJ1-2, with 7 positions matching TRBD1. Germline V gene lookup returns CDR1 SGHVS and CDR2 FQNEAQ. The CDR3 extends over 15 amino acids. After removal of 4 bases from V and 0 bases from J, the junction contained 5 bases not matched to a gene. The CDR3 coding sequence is TGTGCCAGCAGCTCCCCGGGACAGTCTAACTATGGCTACACCTTC. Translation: CASSSPGQSNYGYTF. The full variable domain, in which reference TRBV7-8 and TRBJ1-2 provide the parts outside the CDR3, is GAGVSQSPRYKVAKRGQDVALRCDPISGHVSLFWYQQALGQGPEFLTYFQNEAQLDKSGLPSDRFFAERPEGSVSTLKIQRTQQEDSAVYLCASSSPGQSNYGYTFGSGTRLTVV.

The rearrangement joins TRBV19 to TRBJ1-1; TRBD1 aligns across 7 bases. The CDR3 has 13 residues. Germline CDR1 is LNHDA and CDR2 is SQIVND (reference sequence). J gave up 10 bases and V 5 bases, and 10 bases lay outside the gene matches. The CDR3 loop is CASSPGQVMLAFF. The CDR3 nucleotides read TGTGCCAGTAGTCCCGGACAGGTTATGTTAGCTTTCTTT.

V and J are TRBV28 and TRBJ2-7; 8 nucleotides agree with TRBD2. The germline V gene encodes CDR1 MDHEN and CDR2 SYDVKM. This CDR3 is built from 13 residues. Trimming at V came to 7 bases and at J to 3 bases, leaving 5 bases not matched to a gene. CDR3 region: CASTRGGLYEQYV. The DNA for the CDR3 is TGTGCCAGCACGCGCGGGGGGCTCTACGAGCAGTACGTC.

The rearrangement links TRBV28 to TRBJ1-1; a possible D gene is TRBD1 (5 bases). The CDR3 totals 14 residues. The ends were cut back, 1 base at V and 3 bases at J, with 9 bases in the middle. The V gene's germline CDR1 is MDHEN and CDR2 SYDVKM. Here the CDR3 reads CASSLLGRDTEAFF. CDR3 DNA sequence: TGTGCCAGCAGTTTATTGGGGCGCGACACTGAAGCTTTCTTT. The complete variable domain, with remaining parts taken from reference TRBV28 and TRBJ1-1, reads DVKVTQSSRYLVKRTGEKVFLECVQDMDHENMFWYRQDPGLGLRLIYFSYDVKMKEKGDIPEGYSVSREKKERFSLILESASTNQTSMYLCASSLLGRDTEAFFGQGTRLTVV.

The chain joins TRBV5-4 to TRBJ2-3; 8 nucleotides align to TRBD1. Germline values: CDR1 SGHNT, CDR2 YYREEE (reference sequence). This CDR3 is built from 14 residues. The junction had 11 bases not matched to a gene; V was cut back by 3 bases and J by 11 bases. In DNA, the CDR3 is TGTGCCAGCAGCTCGCCTACAGGGGGATCGATGCAGTATTTT. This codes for CASSSPTGGSMQYF. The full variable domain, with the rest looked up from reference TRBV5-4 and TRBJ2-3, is ETGVTQSPTHLIKTRGQQVTLRCSSQSGHNTVSWYQQALGQGPQFIFQYYREEENGRGNFPPRFSGLQFPNYSSELNVNALELDDSALYLCASSSPTGGSMQYFGPGTRLTVL.

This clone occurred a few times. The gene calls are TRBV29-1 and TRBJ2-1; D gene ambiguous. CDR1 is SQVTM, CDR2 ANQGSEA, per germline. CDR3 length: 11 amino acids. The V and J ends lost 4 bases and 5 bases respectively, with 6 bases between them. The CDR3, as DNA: TGCAGCGTTGTGACAAACAATGAGCAGTTCTTC. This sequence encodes CSVVTNNEQFF.

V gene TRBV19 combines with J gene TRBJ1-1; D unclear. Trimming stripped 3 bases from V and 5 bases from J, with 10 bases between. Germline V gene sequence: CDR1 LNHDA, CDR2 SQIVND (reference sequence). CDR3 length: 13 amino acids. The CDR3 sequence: CASSMNRRTEAFF. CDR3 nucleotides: TGTGCCAGTAGTATGAACAGACGGACTGAAGCTTTCTTT.

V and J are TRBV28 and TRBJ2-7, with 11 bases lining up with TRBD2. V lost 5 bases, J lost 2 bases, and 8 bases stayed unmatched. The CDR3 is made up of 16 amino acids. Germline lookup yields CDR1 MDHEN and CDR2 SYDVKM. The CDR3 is CASSPLIAGGTYEQYV. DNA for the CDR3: TGTGCCAGCAGTCCACTGATAGCGGGGGGGACCTACGAGCAGTACGTC.

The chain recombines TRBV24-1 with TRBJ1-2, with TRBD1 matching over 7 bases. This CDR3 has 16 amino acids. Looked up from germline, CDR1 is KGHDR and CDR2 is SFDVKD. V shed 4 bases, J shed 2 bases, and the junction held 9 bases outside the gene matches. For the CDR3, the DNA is TGTGCCACCAGTGACCCCAGACAGGGCCCAAACTATGGCTACACCTTC. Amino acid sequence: CATSDPRQGPNYGYTF.

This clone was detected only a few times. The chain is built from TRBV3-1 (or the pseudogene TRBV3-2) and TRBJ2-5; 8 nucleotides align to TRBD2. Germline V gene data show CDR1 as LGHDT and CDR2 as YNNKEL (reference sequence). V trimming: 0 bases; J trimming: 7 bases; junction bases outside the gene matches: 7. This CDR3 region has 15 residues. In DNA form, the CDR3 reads TGTGCCAGCAGCCAAGACCGCGGGGGGCTAGCGACCCAGTACTTC. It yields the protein CASSQDRGGLATQYF.

This chain's CDR3 is CASRLTGGAGNTIYF. In DNA form, the CDR3 reads TGTGCCAGCAGGCTGACAGGGGGAGCTGGAAACACCATATATTTT. The chain employs TRBV11-2 and TRBJ1-3; 9 bases map to TRBD1. The germline V gene has CDR1 SGHAT and CDR2 FQNNGV. This CDR3 spans 15 amino acids. The V segment lost 6 bases and the J segment 2 bases; nucleotides outside the gene matches: 5.

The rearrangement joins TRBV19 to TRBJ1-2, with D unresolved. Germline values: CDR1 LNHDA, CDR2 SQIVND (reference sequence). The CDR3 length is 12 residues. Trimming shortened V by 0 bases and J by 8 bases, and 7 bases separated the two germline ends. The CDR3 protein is CASSIDPEGYTF. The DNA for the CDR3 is TGTGCCAGTAGTATAGATCCCGAGGGCTACACCTTC.

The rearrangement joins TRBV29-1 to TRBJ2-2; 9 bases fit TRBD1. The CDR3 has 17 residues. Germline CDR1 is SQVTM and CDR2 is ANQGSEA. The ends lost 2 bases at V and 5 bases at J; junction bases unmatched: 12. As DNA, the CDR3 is TGCAGCGTTGAAAGGGTGAAGGGGACAGGGCGTACCGGGGAGCTGTTTTTT. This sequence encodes CSVERVKGTGRTGELFF.

The DNA of the CDR3 is TGTGCCAGCAGCTTAGCTAGGTCTAGCGGGGGGTTCGAGCAGTACGTC. Protein product: CASSLARSSGGFEQYV. The V gene is TRBV7-8, the J gene TRBJ2-7; the match to TRBD2 covers 11 bases. CDR3 length equals 16 residues. V shed 0 bases, J shed 6 bases, and the junction held 7 bases outside the gene matches. Germline CDR1 is SGHVS and CDR2 is FQNEAQ.

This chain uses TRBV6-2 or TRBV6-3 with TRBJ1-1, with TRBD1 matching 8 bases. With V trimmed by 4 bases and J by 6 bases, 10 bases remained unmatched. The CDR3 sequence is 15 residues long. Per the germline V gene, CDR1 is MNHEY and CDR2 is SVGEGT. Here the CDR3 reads CASSSGTGQGPEAFF. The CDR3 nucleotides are TGTGCCAGCAGTTCCGGGACAGGTCAAGGGCCTGAAGCTTTCTTT.

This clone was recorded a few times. The CDR3 DNA follows: TGTGCCAGCAGTGACTCGAGGACCGGGGAGCTGTTTTTT. Translating gives CASSDSRTGELFF. The V gene is TRBV6-4, the J gene TRBJ2-2; no clear D gene. Germline V gene sequence: CDR1 MRHNA, CDR2 SNTAGT. Trimming pared 0 bases from V and 5 bases from J, leaving 4 bases between. The CDR3 is 13 amino acids.

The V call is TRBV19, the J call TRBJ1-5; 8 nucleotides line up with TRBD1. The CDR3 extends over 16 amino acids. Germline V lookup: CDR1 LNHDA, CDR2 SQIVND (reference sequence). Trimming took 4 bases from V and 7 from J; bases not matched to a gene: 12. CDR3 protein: CASSTARTGNQQPQHF. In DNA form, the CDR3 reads TGTGCCAGTAGTACAGCCCGGACAGGGAACCAACAGCCCCAGCATTTT.